The clone carrying this TCR beta chain has just one count. Its antigen is unknown. This entry belongs to a study of cytomegalovirus exposure and HLA in healthy donors. General study results and limits: In most subjects, TCR beta sequences reportedly gave accurate predictions of HLA-A and HLA-B alleles.

Looked up from germline, CDR1 is SGHAT and CDR2 is FQDESV (reference sequence). The CDR3 consists of 16 residues. The trim removed 3 bases at V and 2 bases at J, leaving 5 bases unmatched. Primers for the PCR totalled 60 Vbeta and 13 Jbeta. TCRdb's copy holds only in-frame clones and misses some; the assay was immunoSEQ multiplex PCR. The sample shows 75,000 to 100,000 clones, around 73% of them seen only once. The receptor's source is a middle-aged man in good health and CMV-seronegative. The chain carries TRBV11-1 and TRBJ2-7, with 12 bases lining up with TRBD2. Material for sequencing was PBMCs. The CDR3 protein is CASSLGTSGGTYEQYF. The CDR3 coding sequence is TGTGCCAGCAGCTTGGGAACTAGCGGGGGGACCTACGAGCAGTACTTC.